A single sample is the source of the 13 T cell receptor beta chains below, sequenced in a study of blood T cell repertoires in COVID-19. Repertoires were generated with immunoSEQ multiplex PCR, while TCRdb's copy carries only in-frame clones and drops some. The table records under 300,000 clones, approximately 86% of them present only once. Input material: PBMCs or T cells enriched from blood (not recorded which). The receptors originated from a woman in her 40s with acute COVID-19.

The V and J genes are TRBV28 and TRBJ1-2; 7 bases align to TRBD1. Germline V gene sequence: CDR1 MDHEN, CDR2 SYDVKM. V dropped 0 bases and J dropped 0; count of bases not matched to a gene: 10. The CDR3 has 18 residues. The CDR3 sequence: CASSLWSRGQVTNYGYTF. CDR3 bases: TGTGCCAGCAGTTTATGGAGTCGCGGACAGGTCACTAACTATGGCTACACCTTC.

The J gene is TRBJ2-7, the V gene TRBV28, with D perhaps TRBD1 (7 bases). The CDR3 spans 16 residues. Trimming stripped 4 bases from V and 5 bases from J, with 21 bases between. The germline V gene encodes CDR1 MDHEN and CDR2 SYDVKM. The CDR3 is CASSSLDREVNNEQYF. CDR3 coding DNA: TGTGCCAGCAGTTCCCTCGACAGGGAGGTCAACAACGAGCAGTACTTC.

The sample holds one count of this clone. DNA of the CDR3: TGTGCCAGCAGCCAAGGGACTAGCGGTAGGGCAGATACGCAGTATTTT. This sequence encodes CASSQGTSGRADTQYF. The J gene is TRBJ2-3, the V gene TRBV3-1 (or the pseudogene TRBV3-2), with 10 positions matching TRBD2. CDR3 length: 16 amino acids. The V gene end was trimmed by 1 base and the J gene end by 4 bases; junction bases not matched to a gene: 5. CDR1 and CDR2 (germline): LGHDT, YNNKEL (reference sequence).

The chain joins TRBV29-1 to TRBJ2-1, with a tentative D call TRBD2 (5 bases). Trimming left V 7 bases short and J 5 bases short, with 15 bases between. The CDR3 spans 13 residues. Germline loops: CDR1 SQVTM, CDR2 ANQGSEA. In nucleotides, the CDR3 is TGCAGCGACCTCGATAAGCGGAACAATGAGCAGTTCTTC. Translation: CSDLDKRNNEQFF.

The chain couples TRBV7-8 to TRBJ2-3; tentatively, D is TRBD1 (6 bases). With 8 bases removed from V and 3 bases from J, the gap between germline ends came to 15 bases. Germline lookup yields CDR1 SGHVS and CDR2 FQNEAQ. This CDR3 is built from 14 residues. The CDR3 nucleotides are TGTGCCAGCTCTAATACGGGACAAACAGATACGCAGTATTTT. Its protein is CASSNTGQTDTQYF.

The gene calls are TRBV15 and TRBJ2-7; weak D call: TRBD1 (6 bases). The CDR3 length is 12 residues. Trimming took off 4 bases at V and 4 bases at J, with 8 bases between the two ends. Germline assignment: CDR1 LNHNV and CDR2 YYDKDF (reference sequence). The CDR3 spells CATSTTGYEQYF. The CDR3 region has the DNA TGTGCCACCAGCACCACAGGGTACGAGCAGTACTTC.

The gene calls are TRBV10-3 and TRBJ1-1, with D possibly matching TRBD1 (6 bases). The germline gives CDR1 ENHRY, CDR2 SYGVKD. V was trimmed by 8 bases and J by 6 bases, leaving 16 bases between them. The CDR3 spans 13 residues. CDR3 in DNA: TGTGCCATCGGCGATGGGGGGGCAGCTGAAGCTTTCTTT. It specifies CAIGDGGAAEAFF.

This rearrangement joins TRBV15 to TRBJ1-5; D possibly corresponds to TRBD1 (5 bases). CDR1 LNHNV and CDR2 YYDKDF come from the germline V gene (reference sequence). The CDR3 is made up of 17 amino acids. V was shortened by 0 bases and J by 5 bases, with 17 bases between the two germline ends. CDR3 bases: TGTGCCACCAGCAGAGATGAATTGGGGACTGAACATCAGCCCCAGCATTTT. Its translation: CATSRDELGTEHQPQHF.

The V and J genes are TRBV6-4 and TRBJ1-6; D perhaps matches TRBD1 (5 bases). V was trimmed by 2 bases and J by 11 bases, leaving 10 bases between them. Germline V gene sequence: CDR1 MRHNA, CDR2 SNTAGT. The CDR3 is 13 amino acids. The CDR3 spells CASSDQGGAPLHF. The CDR3 DNA sequence: TGTGCCAGCAGTGACCAGGGTGGGGCACCCCTCCACTTT.

The V call is TRBV27, the J call TRBJ2-7; 7 positions agree with TRBD1. This CDR3 is 14 amino acids long. J lost 1 base, V lost 5 bases, and 5 bases had no gene match. CDR1 MNHEY and CDR2 SMNVEV come from the germline V gene (reference sequence). The CDR3 protein is CASSRYRGSYEQYF. CDR3 in DNA: TGTGCCAGCAGTAGATACAGGGGATCCTACGAGCAGTACTTC.

The genes are TRBV7-3 and TRBJ1-5; D is unclear. Germline assignment: CDR1 SGHTA and CDR2 FQGTGA. The CDR3 contains 13 residues. The V end was cut by 1 base, the J end by 10 bases, with 11 bases between. CDR3 sequence reads: CASSLIPGYPQHF. The CDR3 DNA is TGTGCCAGCAGCTTAATCCCAGGCTATCCCCAGCATTTT.

The genes are TRBV7-3 and TRBJ2-1, with 7 positions matching TRBD2. The germline V gene has CDR1 SGHTA and CDR2 FQGTGA. The CDR3 totals 14 residues. Germline trimming cut 2 bases from V and 9 bases from J; bases unmatched to any gene: 7. The CDR3 DNA reads TGTGCCAGCAGCTTATTCGGCGGGAGTGGTGAGCAGTTCTTC. Amino acid sequence: CASSLFGGSGEQFF. Filled out from reference TRBV7-3 and TRBJ2-1, the complete variable domain reads GAGVSQTPSNKVTEKGKYVELRCDPISGHTALYWYRQSLGQGPEFLIYFQGTGAADDSGLPNDRFFAVRPEGSVSTLKIQRTERGDSAVYLCASSLFGGSGEQFFGPGTRLTVL.

The chain recombines TRBV2 with TRBJ2-5, with 7 bases lining up with TRBD2. V lost 5 bases to trimming and J lost 4 bases; unmatched junction nucleotides: 7. The V gene's germline CDR1 is SNHLY and CDR2 FYNNEI. This CDR3 has 14 residues. CDR3 coding DNA: TGTGCCAGCAGTCCGACTAGCTCGCTAGAGACCCAGTACTTC. Residues: CASSPTSSLETQYF. The whole variable domain, filled in from reference TRBV2 and TRBJ2-5, reads EPEVTQTPSHQVTQMGQEVILRCVPISNHLYFYWYRQILGQKVEFLVSFYNNEISEKSEIFDDQFSVERPDGSNFTLKIRSTKLEDSAMYFCASSPTSSLETQYFGPGTRLLVL.